The sequence of this T cell receptor beta chain was determined in a study of lymphopenia after photon versus proton radiotherapy. Points from the study as a whole: After lymphocyte nadir, photon-treated repertoires showed oligoclonal expansion, especially CD8+ Temra. Relative stability marked proton patients; photon patients lost diversity and naive cells. Post-nadir TCR diversity decline inversely tracked overall survival among those who died.

Worth noting for this clone: Its antigen remains unknown.

The data were produced by immunoSEQ multiplex PCR, yet TCRdb's version contains in-frame clones alone and is incomplete. The repertoire has roughly 25,000 clones, around nine tenths of them found once; the top ten carry 0.81%. This specimen consisted of peripheral blood, obtained from a patient treated with photon-based radiotherapy. This receptor was taken from a woman aged 45-59 years with cholangiocarcinoma.

CDR3 coding DNA: TGTGCCAGCAGCTTTCGACTGGGACAGAACAATGAGCAGTTCTTC. This codes for CASSFRLGQNNEQFF. The chain uses TRBV7-2 and TRBJ2-1; TRBD1 aligns across 7 bases. Germline V gene sequence: CDR1 SGHTA, CDR2 FQGNSA. The ends lost 3 bases at V and 5 bases at J; junction bases unmatched: 7. The CDR3 has 15 amino acids.